Detailed here is one T cell receptor beta chain. This sample stems from a study of blood T cell repertoires in COVID-19. Using immunoSEQ multiplex PCR, the repertoire was profiled, and TCRdb retains in-frame clones only, with some absent. The repertoire includes 200,000 to 250,000 clones, around 87% of them detected once, and around 3% sits in the top ten. The CDR3 contains 16 residues. Trimming removed 0 bases at V and 2 bases at J, with 11 bases between. Germline-derived CDR1 and CDR2 are MNHEY and SVGEGT. Material for sequencing was peripheral blood. The TCR was taken from a man in his 60s with acute or convalescent COVID-19. This chain uses TRBV6-2 or TRBV6-3 with TRBJ2-1, with no clear D. The DNA for the CDR3 is TGTGCCAGCAGTTACTCAGCCGAAGCGACCTACAATGAGCAGTTCTTC. Translated: CASSYSAEATYNEQFF.